This record covers a single TCR beta chain. Antigen specificity is unknown. The entry originates in a study of cytomegalovirus exposure and HLA in healthy donors. Overall study findings and caveats: Later on, a genetic analysis was performed. It linked a missense variant in DCLRE1C with V- and J-gene trimming of TCR beta. Specificity for CMV antigens was confirmed in vitro for three of the CMV-associated chains.

PCR involved 60 Vbeta and 13 Jbeta primers. TCRdb keeps only in-frame clones here, not all; method: immunoSEQ multiplex PCR. The table shows 250,000 to 350,000 clones, with 70% to 90% occurring only once. Participants comprised healthy donors of bone marrow. Germline V gives CDR1 SGHVS, CDR2 FQNEAQ. The CDR3 is made up of 17 amino acids. The germline V and J ends were trimmed by 1 base and 4 bases, with 19 bases remaining between them. The sequence came from a woman under 30 in good health and CMV-seronegative. Material: PBMCs. This sequence joins TRBV7-8 and TRBJ1-1; D perhaps matches TRBD1 (6 bases). Here the CDR3 reads CASSLVRAGAPSTEAFF. DNA of the CDR3: TGTGCCAGCAGCTTAGTTCGGGCAGGGGCCCCATCCACTGAAGCTTTCTTT. Full variable domain (outside the CDR3, taken from reference TRBV7-8 and TRBJ1-1): GAGVSQSPRYKVAKRGQDVALRCDPISGHVSLFWYQQALGQGPEFLTYFQNEAQLDKSGLPSDRFFAERPEGSVSTLKIQRTQQEDSAVYLCASSLVRAGAPSTEAFFGQGTRLTVV.